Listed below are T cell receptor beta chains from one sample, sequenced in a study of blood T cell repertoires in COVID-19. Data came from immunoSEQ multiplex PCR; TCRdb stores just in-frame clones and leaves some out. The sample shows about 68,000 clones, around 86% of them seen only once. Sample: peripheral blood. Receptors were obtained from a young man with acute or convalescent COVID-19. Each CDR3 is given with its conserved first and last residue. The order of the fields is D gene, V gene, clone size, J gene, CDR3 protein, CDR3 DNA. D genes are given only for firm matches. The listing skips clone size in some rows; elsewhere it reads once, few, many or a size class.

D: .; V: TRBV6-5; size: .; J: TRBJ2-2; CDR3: CASGRTGELFF; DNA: TGTGCCAGTGGCAGGACCGGGGAGCTGTTTTTT
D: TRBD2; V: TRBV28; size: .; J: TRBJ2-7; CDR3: CASRTSAYEQYF; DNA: TGTGCCAGCAGGACTAGCGCGTACGAGCAGTACTTC
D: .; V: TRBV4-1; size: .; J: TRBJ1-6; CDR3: CASSQGSGPNSPLHF; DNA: TGCGCCAGCAGCCAAGGGTCAGGGCCGAATTCACCCCTCCACTTT
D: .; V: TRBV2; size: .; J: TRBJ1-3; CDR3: CASSTNPTDRSGNTIYF; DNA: TGTGCCAGCAGCACAAACCCAACCGACAGGTCTGGAAACACCATATATTTT
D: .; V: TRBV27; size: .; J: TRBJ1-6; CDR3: CASSPISLIYNSPLHF; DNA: TGTGCCAGCAGCCCAATTAGCTTGATCTATAATTCACCCCTCCACTTT
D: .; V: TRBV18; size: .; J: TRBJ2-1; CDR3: CASSPLRAGSYNEQFF; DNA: TGTGCCAGCTCACCACTCCGGGCGGGGTCCTACAATGAGCAGTTCTTC
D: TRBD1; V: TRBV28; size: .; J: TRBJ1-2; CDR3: CASQSQGVYGYTF; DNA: TGTGCCAGTCAAAGCCAGGGGGTTTATGGCTACACCTTC
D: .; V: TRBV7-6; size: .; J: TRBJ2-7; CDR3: CASSSVGFLGGEQYF; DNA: TGTGCCAGCAGCTCCGTCGGCTTTCTCGGGGGCGAGCAGTACTTC
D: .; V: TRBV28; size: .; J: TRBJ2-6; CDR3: CASSGAGANVLTF; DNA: TGTGCCAGCAGTGGGGCGGGGGCCAACGTCCTGACTTTC
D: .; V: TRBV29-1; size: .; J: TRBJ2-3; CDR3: CSGEGGFTDTQYF; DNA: TGCAGCGGCGAAGGCGGGTTCACAGATACGCAGTATTTT
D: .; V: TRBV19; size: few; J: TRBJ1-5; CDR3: CASNDRFSNQPQHF; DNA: TGTGCCAGTAACGACAGGTTTAGCAATCAGCCCCAGCATTTT
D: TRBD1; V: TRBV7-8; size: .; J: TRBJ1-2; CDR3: CASSSRGGTGARHGYTF; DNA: TGTGCCAGCAGCTCGCGGGGGGGGACAGGGGCTCGTCATGGCTACACCTTC
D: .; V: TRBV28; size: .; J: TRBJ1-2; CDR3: CASSSGNNYGYTF; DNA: TGTGCCAGCAGCTCAGGGAATAACTATGGCTACACCTTC
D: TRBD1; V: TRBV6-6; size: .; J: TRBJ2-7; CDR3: CASRSPGTGSSYEQYF; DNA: TGTGCCAGCAGGTCACCGGGGACAGGGTCTTCCTACGAGCAGTACTTC
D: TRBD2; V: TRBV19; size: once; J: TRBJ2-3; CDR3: CASPALAGQDTQYF; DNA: TGTGCCAGTCCTGCGCTAGCGGGTCAAGATACGCAGTATTTT
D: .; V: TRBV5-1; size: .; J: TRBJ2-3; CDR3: CASSPMRPGTDTQYF; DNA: TGCGCCAGCAGCCCCATGCGCCCCGGCACAGATACGCAGTATTTT
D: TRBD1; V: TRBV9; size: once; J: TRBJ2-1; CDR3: CASSVGQGRTYNEQFF; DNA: TGTGCCAGCAGCGTAGGACAGGGCCGCACCTACAATGAGCAGTTCTTC
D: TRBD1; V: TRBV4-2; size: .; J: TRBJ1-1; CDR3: CASSQGRGRSEAFF; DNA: TGTGCCAGCAGCCAAGGCAGGGGGCGGTCTGAAGCTTTCTTT
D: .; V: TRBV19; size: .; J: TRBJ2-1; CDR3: CASSLRTVGRNEQFF; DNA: TGTGCCAGTAGCCTGCGGACGGTAGGGAGGAATGAGCAGTTCTTC
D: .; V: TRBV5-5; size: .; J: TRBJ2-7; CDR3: CASSFPGLLSYEQYF; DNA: TGTGCCAGCAGCTTCCCGGGACTCCTTTCCTACGAGCAGTACTTC
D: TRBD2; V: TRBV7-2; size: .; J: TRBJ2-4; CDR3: CASSQFTSIRTSGRSIQYF; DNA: TGTGCCAGCAGCCAATTCACATCTATAAGGACTAGCGGGAGGAGCATTCAGTACTTC
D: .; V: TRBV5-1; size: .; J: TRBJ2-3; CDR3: CASSAGTRSSTDTQYF; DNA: TGCGCCAGCAGCGCCGGGACACGCTCTAGCACAGATACGCAGTATTTT
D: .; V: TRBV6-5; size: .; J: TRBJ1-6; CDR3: CASKNSRNSPLHF; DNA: TGTGCCAGCAAGAACAGTAGGAATTCACCCCTCCACTTT
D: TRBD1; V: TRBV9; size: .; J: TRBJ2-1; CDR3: CASSVETGNNEQFF; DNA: TGTGCCAGCAGCGTCGAGACAGGGAACAATGAGCAGTTCTTC
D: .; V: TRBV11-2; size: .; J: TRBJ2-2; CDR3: CASSLIRGAAGELFF; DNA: TGTGCCAGCAGCTTAATACGAGGAGCAGCCGGGGAGCTGTTTTTT
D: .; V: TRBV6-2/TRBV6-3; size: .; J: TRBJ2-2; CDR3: CASSTEFTGELFF; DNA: TGTGCCAGCAGCACTGAATTCACCGGGGAGCTGTTTTTT
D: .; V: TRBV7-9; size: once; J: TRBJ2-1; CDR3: CASSLGDSVYNEQFF; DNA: TGTGCCAGCAGCTTAGGAGACTCCGTCTACAATGAGCAGTTCTTC
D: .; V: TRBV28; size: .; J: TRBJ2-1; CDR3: CASSSPGQRLDEQFF; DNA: TGTGCCAGCAGTTCTCCGGGACAGAGACTAGATGAGCAGTTCTTC
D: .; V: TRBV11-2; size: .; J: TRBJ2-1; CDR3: CASSPQLALSYNEQFF; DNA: TGTGCCAGCAGCCCTCAACTAGCCCTCTCCTACAATGAGCAGTTCTTC
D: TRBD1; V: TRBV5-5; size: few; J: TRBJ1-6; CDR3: CASSSDRGAPLHF; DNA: TGTGCCAGCAGCTCGGACAGGGGCGCACCCCTCCACTTT
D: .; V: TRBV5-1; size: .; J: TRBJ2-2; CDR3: CASSDMPNTGELFF; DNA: TGCGCCAGCTCGGACATGCCGAACACCGGGGAGCTGTTTTTT
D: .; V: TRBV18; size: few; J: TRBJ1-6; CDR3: CASSEGWNSPLHF; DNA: TGTGCCAGCTCCGAGGGTTGGAATTCACCCCTCCACTTT
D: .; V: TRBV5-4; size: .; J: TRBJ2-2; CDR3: CASSTLTGTGELFF; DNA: TGTGCCAGCAGCACACTTACAGGGACGGGGGAGCTGTTTTTT
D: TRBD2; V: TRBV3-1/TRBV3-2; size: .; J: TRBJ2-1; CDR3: CASSQDFPTSGRAVEQFF; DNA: TGTGCCAGCAGCCAAGATTTCCCTACTAGCGGGAGGGCCGTTGAGCAGTTCTTC
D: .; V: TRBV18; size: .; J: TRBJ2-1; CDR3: CASSRGSGRVNEQFF; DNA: TGTGCCAGCTCACGTGGATCGGGAAGGGTCAATGAGCAGTTCTTC
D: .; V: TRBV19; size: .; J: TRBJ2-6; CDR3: CASSIKGAGANVLTF; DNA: TGTGCCAGTAGTATTAAGGGGGCTGGGGCCAACGTCCTGACTTTC
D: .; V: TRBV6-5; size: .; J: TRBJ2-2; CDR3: CASSYDSHEGGELFF; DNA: TGTGCCAGCAGTTATGATTCGCATGAGGGCGGGGAGCTGTTTTTT
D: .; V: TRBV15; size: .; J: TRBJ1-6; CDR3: CATSREGGAGSPLHF; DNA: TGTGCCACCAGCAGAGAAGGAGGGGCAGGATCACCCCTCCACTTT
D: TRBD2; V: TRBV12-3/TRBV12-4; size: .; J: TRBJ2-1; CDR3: CASSFASGYEQFF; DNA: TGTGCCAGCAGTTTCGCTAGCGGCTATGAGCAGTTCTTC
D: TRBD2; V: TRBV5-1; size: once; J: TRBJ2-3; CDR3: CASSLAAGLDADTQYF; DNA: TGCGCCAGCAGCTTGGCCGCGGGACTAGACGCAGATACGCAGTATTTT
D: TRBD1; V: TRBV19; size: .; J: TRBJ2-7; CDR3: CASRRGQELNYEQYF; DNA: TGTGCCAGTAGACGTGGACAGGAGCTAAACTACGAGCAGTACTTC
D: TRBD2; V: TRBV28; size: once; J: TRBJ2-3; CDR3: CASSSSQAGGPPDTQYF; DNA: TGTGCCAGCAGCTCCAGCCAAGCGGGAGGGCCCCCAGATACGCAGTATTTT
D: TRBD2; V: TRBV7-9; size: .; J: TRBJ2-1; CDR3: CASRTSGYNEQFF; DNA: TGTGCCAGCAGGACTAGCGGCTACAATGAGCAGTTCTTC
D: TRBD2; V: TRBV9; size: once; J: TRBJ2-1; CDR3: CASSTSGGSYNEQFF; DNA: TGTGCCAGCAGCACTAGCGGTGGCTCCTACAATGAGCAGTTCTTC
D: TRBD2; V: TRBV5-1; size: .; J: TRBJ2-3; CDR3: CASSSSLGRASDTQYF; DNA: TGCGCCAGCAGCTCCTCGCTGGGGAGGGCCTCAGATACGCAGTATTTT
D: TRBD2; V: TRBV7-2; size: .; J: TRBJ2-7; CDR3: CASSPRTSGQGEQYF; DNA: TGTGCCAGCAGCCCCAGGACTAGCGGACAGGGAGAGCAGTACTTC
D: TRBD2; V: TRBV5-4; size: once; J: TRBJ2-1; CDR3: CASSPRLLRTSGRNGEQFF; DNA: TGTGCCAGCAGCCCTCGACTCCTACGGACTAGCGGGAGAAACGGTGAGCAGTTCTTC
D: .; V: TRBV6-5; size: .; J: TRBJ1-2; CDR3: CASSPDSHYGYTF; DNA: TGTGCCAGCAGTCCCGACAGCCACTATGGCTACACCTTC
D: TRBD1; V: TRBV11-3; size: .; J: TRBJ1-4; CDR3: CASSTRDSEKLFF; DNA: TGTGCCAGCAGCACACGGGACAGCGAAAAACTGTTTTTT
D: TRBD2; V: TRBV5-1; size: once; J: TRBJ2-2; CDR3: CASSIAGVAGELFF; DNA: TGCGCCAGCAGTATAGCGGGAGTGGCCGGGGAGCTGTTTTTT
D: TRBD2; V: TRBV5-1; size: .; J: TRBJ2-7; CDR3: CASSSSGGLEQYF; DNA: TGCGCCAGCAGCTCTTCGGGGGGGCTCGAGCAGTACTTC
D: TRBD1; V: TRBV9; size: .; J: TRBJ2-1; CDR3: CASSVRDRGDEQFF; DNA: TGTGCCAGCAGCGTAAGGGACAGGGGGGATGAGCAGTTCTTC
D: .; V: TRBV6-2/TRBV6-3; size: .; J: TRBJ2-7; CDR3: CASSYSPGHGAGEQYF; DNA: TGTGCCAGCAGTTACTCACCGGGACATGGGGCCGGCGAGCAGTACTTC